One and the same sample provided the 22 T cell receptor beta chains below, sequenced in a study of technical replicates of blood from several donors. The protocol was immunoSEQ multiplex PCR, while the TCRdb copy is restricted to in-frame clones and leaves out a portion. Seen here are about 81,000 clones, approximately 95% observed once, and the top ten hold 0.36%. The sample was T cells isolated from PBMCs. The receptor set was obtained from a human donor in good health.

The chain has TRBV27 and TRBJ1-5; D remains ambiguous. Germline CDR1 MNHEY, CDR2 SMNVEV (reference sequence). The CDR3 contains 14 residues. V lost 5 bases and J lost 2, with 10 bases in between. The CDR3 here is CASSPYYRNQPQHF. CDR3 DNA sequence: TGTGCCAGCAGTCCGTATTATCGCAATCAGCCCCAGCATTTT.

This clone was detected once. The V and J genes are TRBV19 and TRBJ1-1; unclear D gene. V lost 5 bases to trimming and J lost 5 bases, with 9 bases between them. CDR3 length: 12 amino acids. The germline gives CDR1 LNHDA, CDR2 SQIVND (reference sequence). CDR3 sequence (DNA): TGTGCCAGTAGTTACCGGGAGACTGAAGCTTTCTTT. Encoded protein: CASSYRETEAFF.

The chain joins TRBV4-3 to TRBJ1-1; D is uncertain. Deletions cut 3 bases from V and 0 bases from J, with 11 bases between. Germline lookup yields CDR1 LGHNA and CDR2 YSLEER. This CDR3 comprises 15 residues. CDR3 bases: TGCGCCAGCAGCCAGGGCGCACGTTTGAACACTGAAGCTTTCTTT. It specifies CASSQGARLNTEAFF.

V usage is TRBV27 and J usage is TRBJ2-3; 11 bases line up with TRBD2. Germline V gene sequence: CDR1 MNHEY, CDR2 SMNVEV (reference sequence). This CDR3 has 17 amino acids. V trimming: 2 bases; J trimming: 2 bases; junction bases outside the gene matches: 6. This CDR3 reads CASSLNRLAGNTDTQYF. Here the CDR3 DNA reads TGTGCCAGCAGTTTAAACAGACTAGCGGGGAACACAGATACGCAGTATTTT.

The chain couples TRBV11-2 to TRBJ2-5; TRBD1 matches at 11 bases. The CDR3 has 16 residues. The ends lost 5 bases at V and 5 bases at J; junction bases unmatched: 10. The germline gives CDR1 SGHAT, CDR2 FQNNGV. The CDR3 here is CASSTWTGGMGETQYF. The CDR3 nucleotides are TGTGCCAGCAGCACCTGGACAGGGGGCATGGGGGAGACCCAGTACTTC.

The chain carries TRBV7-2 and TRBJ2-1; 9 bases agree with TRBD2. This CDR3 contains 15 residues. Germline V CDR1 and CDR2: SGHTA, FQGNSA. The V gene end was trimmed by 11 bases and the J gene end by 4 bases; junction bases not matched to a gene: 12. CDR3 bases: TGTGCCTCGGATGTGGGCGGGAGGGAATACAATGAGCAGTTCTTC. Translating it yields CASDVGGREYNEQFF.

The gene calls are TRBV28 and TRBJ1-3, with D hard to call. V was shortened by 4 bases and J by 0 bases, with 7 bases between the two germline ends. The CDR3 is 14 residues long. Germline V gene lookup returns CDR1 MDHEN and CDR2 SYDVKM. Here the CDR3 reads CASSSGGSGNTIYF. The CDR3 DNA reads TGTGCCAGCAGTTCGGGAGGCTCTGGAAACACCATATATTTT.

CDR3 nucleotide sequence: TGTGCCAGCAACCTTCTCGGGACAGGGGACAACGAGCAGTACTTC. The encoded protein is CASNLLGTGDNEQYF. V usage is TRBV9 and J usage is TRBJ2-7; 10 bases are a match to TRBD1. From germline, CDR1 is SGDLS and CDR2 YYNGEE. The CDR3 sequence is 15 residues long. Germline trimming cut 6 bases from V and 5 bases from J; bases unmatched to any gene: 11. Together with reference TRBV9 and TRBJ2-7, the CDR3 gives the full variable domain: DSGVTQTPKHLITATGQRVTLRCSPRSGDLSVYWYQQSLDQGLQFLIQYYNGEERAKGNILERFSAQQFPDLHSELNLSSLELGDSALYFCASNLLGTGDNEQYFGPGTRLTVT.

The CDR3 region is CSVRAVGTEAFF. CDR3 nucleotides: TGCAGCGTGAGGGCCGTCGGCACTGAAGCTTTCTTT. This chain connects TRBV29-1 to TRBJ1-1; no clear D. Trimming removed 6 bases at V and 4 bases at J, with 12 bases between. CDR1 and CDR2 (germline): SQVTM, ANQGSEA. The CDR3 is made up of 12 amino acids.

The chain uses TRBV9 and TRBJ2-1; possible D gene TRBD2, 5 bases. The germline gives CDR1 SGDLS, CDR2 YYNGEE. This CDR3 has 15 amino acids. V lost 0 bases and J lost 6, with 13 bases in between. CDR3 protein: CASSVGGMVGNEQFF. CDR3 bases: TGTGCCAGCAGCGTAGGAGGGATGGTGGGCAATGAGCAGTTCTTC.

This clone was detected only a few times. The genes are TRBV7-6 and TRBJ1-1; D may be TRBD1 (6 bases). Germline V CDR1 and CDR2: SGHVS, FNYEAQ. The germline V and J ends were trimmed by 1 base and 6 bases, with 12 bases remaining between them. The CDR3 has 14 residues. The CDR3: CASSLGAGVSEAFF. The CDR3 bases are TGTGCCAGCAGCTTAGGTGCAGGGGTTTCTGAAGCTTTCTTT.

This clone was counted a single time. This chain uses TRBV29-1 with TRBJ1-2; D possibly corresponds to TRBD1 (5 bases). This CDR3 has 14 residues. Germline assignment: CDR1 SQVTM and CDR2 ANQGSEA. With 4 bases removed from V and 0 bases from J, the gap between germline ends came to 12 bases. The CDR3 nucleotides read TGCAGCGTTGCTGGGAGGGGCACTAACTATGGCTACACCTTC. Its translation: CSVAGRGTNYGYTF.

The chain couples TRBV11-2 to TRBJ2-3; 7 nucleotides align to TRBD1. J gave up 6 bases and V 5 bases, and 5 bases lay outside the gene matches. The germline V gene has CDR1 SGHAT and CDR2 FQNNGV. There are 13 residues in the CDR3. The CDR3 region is CASSLQGPDTQYF. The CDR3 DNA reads TGTGCCAGCAGCCTACAGGGGCCCGATACGCAGTATTTT.

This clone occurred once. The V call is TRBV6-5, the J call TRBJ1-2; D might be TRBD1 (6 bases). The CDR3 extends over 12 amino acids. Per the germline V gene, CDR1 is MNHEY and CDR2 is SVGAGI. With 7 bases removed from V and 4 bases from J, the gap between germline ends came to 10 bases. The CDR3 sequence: CASKRGGYGYTF. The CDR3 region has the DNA TGTGCCAGCAAACGAGGGGGCTATGGCTACACCTTC.

CDR3 residues: CASSQASGTGYYEQYF. The CDR3 DNA sequence: TGTGCCAGCAGCCAAGCCAGCGGGACGGGGTATTACGAGCAGTACTTC. The chain couples TRBV4-2 to TRBJ2-7; 7 nucleotides agree with TRBD2. CDR1 and CDR2 from the germline V gene are LGHNA and YNFKEQ. The CDR3 runs to 16 residues. The J segment lost 4 bases and the V segment lost 1 base, leaving 10 bases of the junction unmatched.

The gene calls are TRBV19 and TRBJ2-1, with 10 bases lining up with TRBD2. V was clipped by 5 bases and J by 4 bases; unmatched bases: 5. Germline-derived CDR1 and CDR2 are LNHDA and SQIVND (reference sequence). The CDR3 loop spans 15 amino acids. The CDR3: CASSPTSGNYNEQFF. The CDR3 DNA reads TGTGCCAGTAGTCCCACTAGCGGGAATTACAATGAGCAGTTCTTC. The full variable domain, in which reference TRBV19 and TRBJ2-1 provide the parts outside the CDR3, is DGGITQSPKYLFRKEGQNVTLSCEQNLNHDAMYWYRQDPGQGLRLIYYSQIVNDFQKGDIAEGYSVSREKKESFPLTVTSAQKNPTAFYLCASSPTSGNYNEQFFGPGTRLTVL.

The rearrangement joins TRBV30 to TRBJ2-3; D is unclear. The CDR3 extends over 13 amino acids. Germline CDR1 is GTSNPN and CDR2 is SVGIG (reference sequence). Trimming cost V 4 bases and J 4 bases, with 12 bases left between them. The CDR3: CAWTHARPDTQYF. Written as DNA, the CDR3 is TGTGCCTGGACCCACGCGAGGCCAGATACGCAGTATTTT.

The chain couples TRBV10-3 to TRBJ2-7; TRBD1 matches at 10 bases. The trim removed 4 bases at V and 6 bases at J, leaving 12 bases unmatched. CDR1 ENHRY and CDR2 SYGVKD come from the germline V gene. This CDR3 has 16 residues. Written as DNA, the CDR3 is TGTGCCATCAGTGGAGACCCCACCGGGACAGGGGCCGAGCAGTACTTC. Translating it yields CAISGDPTGTGAEQYF.

The CDR3 bases are TGTGCCAGCACCTTAAGGGGCGCAAATGGCTACACCTTC. The encoded protein is CASTLRGANGYTF. V is TRBV19 and J is TRBJ1-2; the D gene is possibly TRBD1 (5 bases). Deletions cut 9 bases from V and 6 bases from J, with 17 bases between. Per the germline V gene, CDR1 is LNHDA and CDR2 is SQIVND (reference sequence). The CDR3 spans 13 residues.

CDR3 sequence (DNA): TGCAGCGGCCAGGGGGAAAAACTGTTTTTT. Translation gives CSGQGEKLFF. V gene TRBV29-1 combines with J gene TRBJ1-4; D may be TRBD1 (6 bases). Trimming removed 7 bases at V and 8 bases at J, with 8 bases between. The CDR3 sequence is 10 residues long. Germline-derived CDR1 and CDR2 are SQVTM and ANQGSEA.

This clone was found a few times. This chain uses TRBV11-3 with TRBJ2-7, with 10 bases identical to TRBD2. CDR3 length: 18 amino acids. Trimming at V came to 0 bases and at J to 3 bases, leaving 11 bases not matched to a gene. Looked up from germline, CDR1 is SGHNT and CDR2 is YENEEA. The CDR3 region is CASSLDRAGGPGSYEQYF. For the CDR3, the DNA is TGTGCCAGCAGCTTAGACCGAGCGGGAGGGCCTGGAAGCTACGAGCAGTACTTC.

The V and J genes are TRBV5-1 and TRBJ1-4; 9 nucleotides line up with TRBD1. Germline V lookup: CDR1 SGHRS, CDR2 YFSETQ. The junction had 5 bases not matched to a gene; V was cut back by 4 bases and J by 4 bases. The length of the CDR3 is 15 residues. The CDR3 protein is CASSRTGDVNEKLFF. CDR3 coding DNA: TGCGCCAGCAGCCGGACAGGGGACGTTAATGAAAAACTGTTTTTT. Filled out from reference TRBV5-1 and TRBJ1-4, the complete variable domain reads KAGVTQTPRYLIKTRGQQVTLSCSPISGHRSVSWYQQTPGQGLQFLFEYFSETQRNKGNFPGRFSGRQFSNSRSEMNVSTLELGDSALYLCASSRTGDVNEKLFFGSGTQLSVL.